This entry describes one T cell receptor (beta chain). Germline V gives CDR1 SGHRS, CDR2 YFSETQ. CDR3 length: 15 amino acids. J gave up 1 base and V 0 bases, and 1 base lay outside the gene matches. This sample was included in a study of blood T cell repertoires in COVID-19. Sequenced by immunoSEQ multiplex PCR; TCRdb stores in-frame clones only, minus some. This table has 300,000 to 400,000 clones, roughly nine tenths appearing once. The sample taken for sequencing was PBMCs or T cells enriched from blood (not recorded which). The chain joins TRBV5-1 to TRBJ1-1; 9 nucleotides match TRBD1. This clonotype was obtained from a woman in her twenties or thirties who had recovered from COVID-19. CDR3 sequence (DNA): TGCGCCAGCAGCTTGGGGGGACAGGGGAACACTGAAGCTTTCTTT. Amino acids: CASSLGGQGNTEAFF.